This note documents a single T cell receptor (beta chain) sequence. Other DNA sequences in this sample translate to the same CDR3. CDR3 size: 13 residues. The V and J ends lost 5 bases and 3 bases, in that order; junction bases with no gene match: 4. The germline V gene encodes CDR1 SGHAT and CDR2 FQNNGV. Regulatory T cells were sorted from blood as CD4+ CD25-high CD127-low cells. Some clones are missing from TCRdb's copy, which holds only in-frame ones; the method was immunoSEQ multiplex PCR. The sample has roughly 29,000 clones, under 95% seen once. The data were taken from a study of regulatory and conventional T cells in RAG deficiency. In addition, the sample was reused for a study of regulatory T cells. That study reports: Amplification used 52 TRBV primers and 13 TRBJ primers.

Sequencing used Tregs sorted from blood. The V and J genes are TRBV11-2 and TRBJ2-7, with 7 bases matching TRBD1. The clonotype originates from a human donor in good health. The CDR3 bases are TGTGCCAGCAGCGTAAACAGGGGCTACGAGCAGTACTTC. This gives the protein CASSVNRGYEQYF.